Reported below is one TCR beta chain. The antigen remains undetermined. Sequencing ends 3 residues short of the CDR3 end; the germline J gene provides the rest. The CVID group had roughly 16 females and approximately 30 males, mean age approximately 40. Both groups were predominantly of Caucasian heritage. The data are from a study of T cell clonality in common variable immunodeficiency. Study-wide findings and caveats: Common variable immunodeficiency TCR beta sequences reportedly had fewer deletions and N-nucleotide insertions. Compared with healthy controls, CVID subjects showed increased TCRbeta clonality, mostly in about a third.

Profiling relied on immunoSEQ multiplex PCR, and the TCRdb table lists in-frame clones only, not all of them. The sample is made up of 16,000 or so clones, none counted only once. The CDR3 contains 12 residues. Germline CDR1 reads SNHLY; CDR2 reads FYNNEI. J lost 4 bases, V lost 6 bases, and 0 bases had no gene match. The source of this sequence is a human donor with common variable immunodeficiency. The chain combines TRBV2 with TRBJ1-2; 9 nucleotides match TRBD1. Sequenced: peripheral blood mononuclear cells. The CDR3 here is CASRDRGYGYTF. The covered CDR3 bases are TGTGCCAGCAGGGACAGGGGCTATGGC.